The TCR beta chain described here comes from a study of T cell responses to AZD1222 COVID-19 vaccine. Assay used: immunoSEQ multiplex PCR; TCRdb lists only in-frame clones, some missing. Seen here are roughly 120,000 clones, around nine tenths observed once, and the top ten hold just over 9.5%. This clone was counted only a few times. Its antigen is as yet unknown. General observations from the study: A rise in Spike-specific TCR breadth and depth followed two AZD1222 doses. Repertoires were collected only later (after the peak T cell response had occurred). Baseline seropositivity occurred in only 5 or 6 AZD1222 recipients. Most donors were white British, females outnumbered males, and clonal diversity was possibly underestimated.

The CDR3 runs to 16 residues. Per germline, CDR1 MGHRA and CDR2 YSYEKL. The V and J ends lost 0 bases and 4 bases respectively, with 16 bases between them. This chain links TRBV4-1 with TRBJ2-7; the D gene is possibly TRBD1 (5 bases). The material sequenced was peripheral blood, taken on day 0 of AZD1222 vaccination. This sequence was found in an adult in good health. CDR3: CASSQDRVGRAYEQYF. Written as DNA, the CDR3 is TGCGCCAGCAGCCAAGATAGGGTCGGCAGGGCGTACGAGCAGTACTTC.